The 2 T cell receptor beta chains presented below share a single source sample, sequenced in a study of T cells after yellow fever vaccination. TCRdb re-called the 5' RACE reads through MiXCR, storing one row per CDR3 protein. Of 68,000 or so distinct CDR3 sequences listed, about 7% are singletons. The specimen comprised CD8+ T cells sorted from PBMCs, sampled 15 days after the yellow fever booster vaccination. The receptor source for this set is a young man who received the YFV17D yellow fever vaccine.

This clonotype has ten or more counts. J is TRBJ2-2 and V is TRBV12-3 or TRBV12-4; D gene ambiguous. V was trimmed by 10 bases and J by 3 bases, leaving 15 bases between them. CDR3 length: 14 amino acids. CDR3 nucleotide sequence: TGTGCCACATCGATGTCTATATACACCGGGGAGCTGTTTTTT. Amino acids: CATSMSIYTGELFF.

This clonotype has at least ten counts. For the CDR3, the DNA is TGTGCCAGCAGTCTCTTTAAATTCGGGACCTACGAGCAGTACTTC. Encoded protein: CASSLFKFGTYEQYF. The chain links TRBV7-8 to TRBJ2-7; tentative D call: TRBD2 (5 bases). Trimming cost V 6 bases and J 2 bases, with 17 bases left between them. The V gene's germline CDR1 is SGHVS and CDR2 FQNEAQ. This CDR3 region has 15 residues. The full variable domain, its missing parts supplied by reference TRBV7-8 and TRBJ2-7, is GAGVSQSPRYKVAKRGQDVALRCDPISGHVSLFWYQQALGQGPEFLTYFQNEAQLDKSGLPSDRFFAERPEGSVSTLKIQRTQQEDSAVYLCASSLFKFGTYEQYFGPGTRLTVT.